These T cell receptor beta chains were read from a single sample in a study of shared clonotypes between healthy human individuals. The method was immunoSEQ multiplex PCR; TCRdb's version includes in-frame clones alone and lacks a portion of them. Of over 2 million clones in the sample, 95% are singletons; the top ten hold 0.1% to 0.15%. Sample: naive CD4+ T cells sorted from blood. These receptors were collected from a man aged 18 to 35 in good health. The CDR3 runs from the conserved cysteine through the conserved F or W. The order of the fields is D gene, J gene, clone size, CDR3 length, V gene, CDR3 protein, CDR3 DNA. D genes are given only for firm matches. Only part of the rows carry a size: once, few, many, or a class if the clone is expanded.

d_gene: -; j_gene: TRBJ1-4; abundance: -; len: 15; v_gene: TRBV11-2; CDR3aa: CASSLEGATNEKLFF; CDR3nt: TGTGCCAGCAGCTTGGAGGGGGCAACTAATGAAAAACTGTTTTTT
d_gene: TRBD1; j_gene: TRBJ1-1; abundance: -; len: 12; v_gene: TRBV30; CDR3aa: CARDRPNTEAFF; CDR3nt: TGTGCCCGGGACAGGCCGAACACTGAAGCTTTCTTT
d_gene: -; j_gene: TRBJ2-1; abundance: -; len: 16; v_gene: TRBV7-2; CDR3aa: CASSLNGGMNYNEQFF; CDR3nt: TGTGCCAGCAGCTTAAACGGCGGGATGAACTACAATGAGCAGTTCTTC
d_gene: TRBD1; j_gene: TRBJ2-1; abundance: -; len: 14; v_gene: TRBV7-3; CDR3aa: CASSERTGSNEQFF; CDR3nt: TGTGCCAGCAGCGAAAGGACAGGGTCGAATGAGCAGTTCTTC
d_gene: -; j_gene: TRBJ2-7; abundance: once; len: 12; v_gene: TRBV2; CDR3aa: CASSYLSYEQYF; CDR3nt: TGTGCCAGCAGTTATCTTTCCTACGAGCAGTACTTC
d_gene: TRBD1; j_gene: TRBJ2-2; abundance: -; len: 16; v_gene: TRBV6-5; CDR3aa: CASSYSPTGKGGELFF; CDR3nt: TGTGCCAGCAGTTACTCCCCGACAGGGAAGGGCGGGGAGCTGTTTTTT
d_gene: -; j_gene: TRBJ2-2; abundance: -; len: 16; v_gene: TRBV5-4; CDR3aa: CASSLAGRSGTGELFF; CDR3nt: TGTGCCAGCAGCTTGGCAGGTAGAAGCGGCACCGGGGAGCTGTTTTTT
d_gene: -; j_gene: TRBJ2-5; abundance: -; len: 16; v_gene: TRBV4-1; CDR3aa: CASSHPWRRGQETQYF; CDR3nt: TGCGCCAGCAGCCATCCTTGGAGGCGGGGCCAAGAGACCCAGTACTTC
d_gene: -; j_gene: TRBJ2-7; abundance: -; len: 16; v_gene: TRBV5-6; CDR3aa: CASSRQTPFSDYEQYF; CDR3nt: TGTGCCAGCAGCCGCCAGACCCCTTTCTCAGACTACGAGCAGTACTTC
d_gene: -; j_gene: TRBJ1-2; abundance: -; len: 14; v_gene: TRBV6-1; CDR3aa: CASRSSGTLNGYTF; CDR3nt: TGTGCCAGCAGGTCCTCGGGGACACTAAATGGCTACACCTTC
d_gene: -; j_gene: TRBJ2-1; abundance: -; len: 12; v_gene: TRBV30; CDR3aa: CAWRAGPNEQFF; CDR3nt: TGTGCCTGGAGGGCGGGGCCCAATGAGCAGTTCTTC
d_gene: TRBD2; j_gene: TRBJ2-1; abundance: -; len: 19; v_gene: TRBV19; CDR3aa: CASNPFGAGGPGSYNEQFF; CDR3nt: TGTGCCAGTAATCCCTTCGGAGCGGGAGGGCCGGGCTCCTACAATGAGCAGTTCTTC
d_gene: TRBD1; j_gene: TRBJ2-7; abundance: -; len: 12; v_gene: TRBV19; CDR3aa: CASSIKGGSQYF; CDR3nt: TGTGCCAGTAGTATTAAAGGGGGCTCGCAGTACTTC
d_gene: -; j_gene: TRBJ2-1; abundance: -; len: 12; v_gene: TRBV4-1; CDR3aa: CASSQVGHEQFF; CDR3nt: TGCGCCAGCAGCCAAGTCGGACATGAGCAGTTCTTC
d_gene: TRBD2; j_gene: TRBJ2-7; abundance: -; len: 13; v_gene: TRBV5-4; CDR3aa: CASSWSGLANQYF; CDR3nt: TGTGCCAGCAGCTGGTCGGGACTAGCGAATCAGTACTTC
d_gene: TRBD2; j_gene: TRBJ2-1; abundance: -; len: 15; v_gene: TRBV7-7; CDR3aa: CASSPRTSGLNEQFF; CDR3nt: TGTGCTAGCAGCCCGAGGACTAGCGGACTCAATGAGCAGTTCTTC
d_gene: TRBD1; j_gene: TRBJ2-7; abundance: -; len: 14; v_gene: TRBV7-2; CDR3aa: CASRPRTGGYEQYF; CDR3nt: TGTGCCAGCAGACCCAGGACAGGGGGCTACGAGCAGTACTTC
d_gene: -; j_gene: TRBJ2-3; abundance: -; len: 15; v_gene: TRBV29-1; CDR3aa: CSVEGRGGRTDTQYF; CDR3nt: TGCAGCGTTGAAGGGCGTGGCGGCCGCACAGATACGCAGTATTTT
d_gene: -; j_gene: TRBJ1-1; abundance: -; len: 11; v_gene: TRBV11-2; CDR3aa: CASSFLTEAFF; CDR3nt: TGTGCCAGCAGCTTCCTCACTGAAGCTTTCTTT
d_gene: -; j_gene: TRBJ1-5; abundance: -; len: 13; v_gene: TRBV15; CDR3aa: CATSRDPNQPQHF; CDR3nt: TGTGCCACCAGCAGAGACCCCAATCAGCCCCAGCATTTT
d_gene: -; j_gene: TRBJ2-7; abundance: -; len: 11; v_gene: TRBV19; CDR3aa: CASGRGYEQYF; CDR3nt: TGTGCCAGTGGCAGGGGTTACGAGCAGTACTTC
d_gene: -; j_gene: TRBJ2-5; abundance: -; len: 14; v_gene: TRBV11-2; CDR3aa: CASSLDRLQETQYF; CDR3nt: TGTGCCAGCAGCTTAGATAGGTTACAAGAGACCCAGTACTTC
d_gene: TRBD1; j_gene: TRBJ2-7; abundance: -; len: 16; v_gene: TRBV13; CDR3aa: CASSSTGGMIGYEQYF; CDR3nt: TGTGCCAGCAGCTCGACAGGGGGCATGATCGGCTACGAGCAGTACTTC
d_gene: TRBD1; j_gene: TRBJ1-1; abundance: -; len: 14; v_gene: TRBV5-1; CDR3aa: CASSAGQGQTEAFF; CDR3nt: TGCGCCAGCAGCGCCGGACAGGGCCAAACTGAAGCTTTCTTT
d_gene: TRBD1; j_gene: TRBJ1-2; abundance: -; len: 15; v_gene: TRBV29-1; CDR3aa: CSVEGQGSIYSGYTF; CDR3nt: TGCAGCGTGGAAGGACAGGGTTCGATCTATTCGGGCTACACCTTC
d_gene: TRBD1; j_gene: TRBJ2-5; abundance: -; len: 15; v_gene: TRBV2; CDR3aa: CASRIKDRSGETQYF; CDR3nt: TGTGCCAGCAGGATTAAGGACAGGTCAGGGGAGACCCAGTACTTC
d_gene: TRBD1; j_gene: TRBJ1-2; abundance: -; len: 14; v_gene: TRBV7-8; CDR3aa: CASKDRVGSYGYTF; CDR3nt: TGTGCCAGCAAGGACAGGGTTGGATCCTATGGCTACACCTTC
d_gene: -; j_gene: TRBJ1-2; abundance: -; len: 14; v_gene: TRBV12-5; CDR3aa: CASGLVPGGPGYTF; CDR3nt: TGTGCTAGTGGTTTGGTACCCGGGGGGCCTGGCTACACCTTC
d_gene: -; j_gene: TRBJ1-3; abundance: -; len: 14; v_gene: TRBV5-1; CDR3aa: CASSLGGAGNTIYF; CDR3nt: TGCGCCAGCAGCTTGGGGGGCGCGGGAAACACTATATATTTT
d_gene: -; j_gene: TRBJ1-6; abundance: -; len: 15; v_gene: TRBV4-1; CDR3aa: CASSQGGAFNSPLHF; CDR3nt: TGCGCCAGCAGCCAAGGGGGCGCCTTTAATTCACCCCTCCACTTT
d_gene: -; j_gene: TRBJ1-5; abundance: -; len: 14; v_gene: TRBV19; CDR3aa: CASSSNRSPQPQHF; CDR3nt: TGTGCCAGTAGTTCGAACAGGAGTCCTCAGCCCCAGCATTTT
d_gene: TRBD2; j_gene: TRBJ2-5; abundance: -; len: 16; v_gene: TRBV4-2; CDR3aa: CASSQDVSGGVETQYF; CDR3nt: TGTGCCAGCAGCCAAGATGTCAGCGGGGGGGTAGAGACCCAGTACTTC
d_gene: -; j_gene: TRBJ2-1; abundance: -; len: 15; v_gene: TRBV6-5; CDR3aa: CASSSGSGRYNEQFF; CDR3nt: TGTGCCAGCAGTTCCGGGTCTGGTCGCTACAATGAGCAGTTCTTC
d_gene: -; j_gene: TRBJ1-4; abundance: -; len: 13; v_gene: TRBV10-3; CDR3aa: CAISDTDVEKLFF; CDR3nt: TGTGCCATCAGTGATACGGACGTTGAAAAACTGTTTTTT
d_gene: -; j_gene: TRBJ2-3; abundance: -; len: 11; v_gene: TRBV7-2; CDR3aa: CATGRSDTQYF; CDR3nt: TGTGCCACCGGAAGATCAGATACGCAGTATTTT
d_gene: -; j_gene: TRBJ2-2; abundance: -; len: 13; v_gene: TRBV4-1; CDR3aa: CASSQVRGGELFF; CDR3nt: TGCGCCAGCAGCCAAGTTCGAGGTGGGGAGCTGTTTTTT
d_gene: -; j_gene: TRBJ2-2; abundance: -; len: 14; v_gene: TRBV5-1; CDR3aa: CASSLDRGGGELFF; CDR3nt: TGCGCCAGCAGCTTGGACAGGGGAGGCGGGGAGCTGTTTTTT